These T cell receptor beta chains were read from a single sample in a study of cytomegalovirus exposure and HLA in healthy donors. Assay used: immunoSEQ multiplex PCR; TCRdb lists only in-frame clones, some missing. Among 210,000 or so clones listed, over 65% were seen once. The sample taken for sequencing was PBMCs. The source of these receptors is a man aged 18 to 29 in good health and CMV-seronegative. CDR3s include the opening cysteine and the closing phenylalanine or tryptophan. A D gene is named only where the DNA matches it firmly. A clone size is listed for some rows: how often the clone was seen (once, few, many), or a class if it is expanded.

v_gene	len	abundance	j_gene	d_gene	CDR3aa	CDR3nt
TRBV2	11	NA	TRBJ2-1	TRBD1	CASSSDRAQFF	TGTGCCAGCAGTTCCGACAGGGCCCAGTTCTTC
TRBV11-2	15	NA	TRBJ1-4	NA	CASRPRGGSNEKLFF	TGTGCCAGCAGGCCCCGGGGGGGATCTAATGAAAAACTGTTTTTT
TRBV6-5	15	NA	TRBJ2-3	TRBD1	CASNSGTVSPDTQYF	TGTGCCAGCAACTCGGGGACAGTGAGTCCAGATACGCAGTATTTT
TRBV27	16	NA	TRBJ2-7	TRBD2	CASSGPGLAGTYEQYF	TGTGCCAGCAGTGGACCTGGACTAGCGGGAACCTACGAGCAGTACTTC
TRBV28	13	NA	TRBJ1-1	NA	CASSERGTTEAFF	TGTGCCAGCAGTGAGCGGGGTACCACTGAAGCTTTCTTT
TRBV28	13	NA	TRBJ1-2	NA	CASSGTGPYGYTF	TGTGCCAGCAGTGGAACAGGACCCTATGGCTACACCTTC
TRBV27	16	NA	TRBJ2-1	TRBD2	CASSPRLAGGYNEQFF	TGTGCCAGCAGTCCCCGACTAGCGGGAGGGTACAATGAGCAGTTCTTC
TRBV30	12	NA	TRBJ2-1	NA	CACPNPRGEQFF	TGTGCCTGCCCTAACCCCAGGGGAGAGCAGTTCTTC
TRBV28	15	NA	TRBJ2-7	TRBD1	CASSPTGGAPYEQYF	TGTGCCAGCAGCCCTACAGGGGGCGCCCCTTACGAGCAGTACTTC
TRBV5-4	16	NA	TRBJ2-1	TRBD2	CASSRRLAGGPELEFF	TGTGCCAGCAGCCGTCGACTAGCGGGAGGGCCCGAACTAGAGTTCTTC
TRBV30	15	few	TRBJ1-6	NA	CAWSALTGYNSPLHF	TGTGCCTGGAGTGCCCTGACAGGTTATAATTCACCCCTCCACTTT
TRBV7-9	14	NA	TRBJ2-1	NA	CASSSTRDNNEQFF	TGTGCCAGCAGCTCGACCAGGGATAACAATGAGCAGTTCTTC
TRBV5-1	17	NA	TRBJ2-1	TRBD2	CASRGSLAGVSYNEQFF	TGCGCCAGCAGGGGAAGTCTAGCGGGGGTCTCCTACAATGAGCAGTTCTTC
TRBV28	15	few	TRBJ1-1	NA	CASSLYGPGNTEAFF	TGTGCCAGCAGTTTATACGGCCCAGGGAACACTGAAGCTTTCTTT